The 6 T cell receptor beta chains below were found in one sample sequenced in a study of technical replicates of blood from a handful of donors. Profiled with immunoSEQ multiplex PCR; TCRdb holds only in-frame clones, not every one. The sample yields tens of thousands of clones, 85% to 95% seen once. The sample was PBMCs. The source is a human donor in good health. Some clones in this sample may be carry-over from other donors' samples.

The gene calls are TRBV6-6 and TRBJ1-2; TRBD1 might be the D (5 bases). From germline, CDR1 is MNHNY and CDR2 SVGAGI (reference sequence). Trimming removed 2 bases from V and 1 base from J, with 11 bases in between. The CDR3 contains 15 residues. CDR3 amino acids: CASSYGASLNYGYTF. The DNA of the CDR3 is TGTGCCAGCAGTTACGGGGCCTCGCTTAACTATGGCTACACCTTC.

The rearrangement joins TRBV10-3 to TRBJ2-7, with TRBD1 matching over 9 bases. The germline gives CDR1 ENHRY, CDR2 SYGVKD. This CDR3 spans 15 amino acids. V dropped 10 bases and J dropped 0; count of bases not matched to a gene: 10. The CDR3 DNA reads TGTGCCACCGGCGGCGGACAGGGGAGCTCCTACGAGCAGTACTTC. Translation gives CATGGGQGSSYEQYF.

As concerns this clone: Other DNA sequences within the sample encode an identical CDR3. The chain couples TRBV7-8 to TRBJ2-1, with TRBD2 identical over 11 bases. Per germline, CDR1 SGHVS and CDR2 FQNEAQ. The V gene end was trimmed by 2 bases and the J gene end by 4 bases; junction bases not matched to a gene: 1. CDR3 length: 15 residues. Written as DNA, the CDR3 is TGTGCCAGCAGCTTACTAGCGGGAGGATACAATGAGCAGTTCTTC. Translation: CASSLLAGGYNEQFF.

In this sample, this clone turned up once. This chain links TRBV6-6 with TRBJ1-2; D perhaps matches TRBD1 (5 bases). Germline V gene sequence: CDR1 MNHNY, CDR2 SVGAGI (reference sequence). This CDR3 has 12 amino acids. Trimming stripped 4 bases from V and 7 bases from J, with 10 bases between. CDR3 nucleotides: TGTGCCAGCAGTTCGACAGTCGCTGGCTACACCTTC. It specifies CASSSTVAGYTF.

This chain joins TRBV29-1 and TRBJ2-1, with D unresolved. The CDR3 runs 13 residues. V was clipped by 7 bases and J by 0 bases, with 10 bases between them. Germline CDR1 SQVTM, CDR2 ANQGSEA. In nucleotides, the CDR3 is TGCAGCGCGACGTGGAGCTCCTACAATGAGCAGTTCTTC. It codes for CSATWSSYNEQFF.

The rearrangement links TRBV7-7 to TRBJ2-3; TRBD2 agrees at 8 bases. CDR3 length: 16 residues. The J segment lost 2 bases and the V segment lost 2 bases, leaving 6 bases of the junction unmatched. Germline values: CDR1 SSHAT, CDR2 FNYEAQ (reference sequence). CDR3 coding DNA: TGTGCCAGCAGCTTAATCAGCGGGAGCGTCACAGATACGCAGTATTTT. This translates into CASSLISGSVTDTQYF.